The 29 T cell receptor beta chains in this list originate from one sample, sequenced in a study of OX40 agonist ivuxolimab in advanced cancers. Profiled with immunoSEQ multiplex PCR; TCRdb holds only in-frame clones, not every one. The sample comprises fewer than 85,000 clones, roughly nine tenths of which are singletons, and roughly 0.68% rests with the top ten. Here the sequenced sample was CD4+ or CD8+ T cells sorted from blood, taken in a trial of the OX40 agonist ivuxolimab. Receptors were obtained from an adult with an advanced solid tumor such as melanoma, head and neck, liver or kidney cancer.

The chain recombines TRBV6-5 with TRBJ2-7, with D tentatively TRBD1 (6 bases). CDR3 length: 13 residues. Looked up from germline, CDR1 is MNHEY and CDR2 is SVGAGI. V was pared by 7 bases and J by 0 bases, with 10 bases between. This CDR3 reads CASTPGASYEQYF. DNA for the CDR3: TGTGCCAGCACTCCAGGGGCCTCCTACGAGCAGTACTTC.

The chain couples TRBV13 to TRBJ2-1; a weak D match, TRBD2 (6 bases). The CDR3 loop spans 13 amino acids. Deletions cut 2 bases from V and 6 bases from J, with 8 bases between. Germline V CDR1 and CDR2: PRHDT, FYEKMQ (reference sequence). The CDR3 reads CASSLRDFNEQFF. CDR3 coding DNA: TGTGCCAGCAGCTTACGGGACTTCAATGAGCAGTTCTTC. Full variable domain (missing parts from reference TRBV13 and TRBJ2-1): AAGVIQSPRHLIKEKRETATLKCYPIPRHDTVYWYQQGPGQDPQFLISFYEKMQSDKGSIPDRFSAQQFSDYHSELNMSSLELGDSALYFCASSLRDFNEQFFGPGTRLTVL.

The V gene is TRBV29-1, the J gene TRBJ2-7; the match to TRBD2 covers 12 bases. CDR1 SQVTM and CDR2 ANQGSEA come from the germline V gene. After removal of 8 bases from V and 1 base from J, the junction contained 15 bases not matched to a gene. CDR3 size: 17 residues. The CDR3 is CSPTGLAGGEGSYEQYF. For the CDR3, the DNA is TGCAGCCCCACGGGGCTAGCGGGAGGGGAAGGGTCCTACGAGCAGTACTTC.

This clone was observed a single time. This CDR3 reads CASSKEPGSSGNTIYF. The CDR3, as DNA: TGTGCCAGCTCAAAAGAGCCGGGGTCCTCTGGAAACACCATATATTTT. The chain has TRBV18 and TRBJ1-3; no definite D call. V gave up 5 bases and J gave up 0 bases, with 14 bases separating them. The CDR3 is 16 amino acids. Germline-derived CDR1 and CDR2 are KGHSH and LQKENI.

The gene calls are TRBV5-4 and TRBJ2-3, with TRBD2 matching over 7 bases. The CDR3 totals 15 residues. Per the germline V gene, CDR1 is SGHNT and CDR2 is YYREEE (reference sequence). V dropped 0 bases and J dropped 6; count of bases not matched to a gene: 7. The CDR3 spells CASSLEGGFLDTQYF. The CDR3 DNA reads as TGTGCCAGCAGCTTGGAGGGAGGGTTCTTGGATACGCAGTATTTT.

This sequence joins TRBV30 and TRBJ1-5; D remains unclear. The V and J ends lost 1 base and 0 bases respectively, with 16 bases between them. CDR1 is GTSNPN and CDR2 is SVGIG in the germline V gene (reference sequence). The CDR3 is 17 amino acids. CDR3 nucleotide sequence: TGTGCCTGGAGTGGGACCTTCTCAACCTATAGCAATCAGCCCCAGCATTTT. This gives the protein CAWSGTFSTYSNQPQHF.

CDR3 sequence: CASSPIPFSGITGGTQYF. In DNA, the CDR3 is TGTGCCAGCAGCCCGATTCCTTTCAGCGGGATAACCGGGGGTACGCAGTATTTT. The V and J genes are TRBV14 and TRBJ2-3, with 7 positions matching TRBD2. This CDR3 spans 18 amino acids. With 4 bases clipped from V and 8 bases from J, the junction kept 21 bases outside the gene matches. Germline CDR1 SGHDN, CDR2 FVKESK.

The V call is TRBV6-5, the J call TRBJ1-3; TRBD1 is a possible D gene (6 bases). The CDR3 has 15 amino acids. CDR1 is MNHEY, CDR2 SVGAGI, per germline. V was shortened by 5 bases and J by 2 bases, with 13 bases between the two germline ends. The CDR3 here is CASSQQGRAGNTIYF. The CDR3 DNA is TGTGCCAGCAGTCAACAGGGAAGGGCTGGAAACACCATATATTTT.

This sequence joins TRBV9 and TRBJ2-3, with D uncertain. The CDR3 has 14 residues. The V gene's germline CDR1 is SGDLS and CDR2 YYNGEE. V lost 3 bases and J lost 0, with 8 bases in between. CDR3 in DNA: TGTGCCAGCAGCGCAACCGGGAGCACAGATACGCAGTATTTT. The encoded protein is CASSATGSTDTQYF.

J is TRBJ2-2 and V is TRBV9; D assignment may be TRBD1 or TRBD2 (6 bases each). Trimming shortened V by 0 bases and J by 5 bases, and 17 bases separated the two germline ends. Per germline, CDR1 SGDLS and CDR2 YYNGEE. The CDR3 sequence is 17 residues long. In nucleotides, the CDR3 is TGTGCCAGCAGCGTAGCTACGGAGACTAGGGGGACCGGGGAGCTGTTTTTT. Translation gives CASSVATETRGTGELFF. Drawing the rest from reference TRBV9 and TRBJ2-2, the complete variable domain is DSGVTQTPKHLITATGQRVTLRCSPRSGDLSVYWYQQSLDQGLQFLIQYYNGEERAKGNILERFSAQQFPDLHSELNLSSLELGDSALYFCASSVATETRGTGELFFGEGSRLTVL.

The chain joins TRBV9 to TRBJ1-3; 8 nucleotides agree with TRBD1. The V gene end was trimmed by 3 bases and the J gene end by 2 bases; junction bases not matched to a gene: 1. Germline V CDR1 and CDR2: SGDLS, YYNGEE. The CDR3 consists of 14 residues. The CDR3 DNA is TGTGCCAGCAGCGGGACAGGGCCTGGAAACACCATATATTTT. It is translated as CASSGTGPGNTIYF.

The table lists this clone with a count of one. The junction does not match germline at one end; this may be a read error. The chain carries TRBV7-2 and TRBJ2-5; the D is unclear. The CDR3 contains 13 residues. Per the germline V gene, CDR1 is SGHTA and CDR2 is FQGNSA. CDR3 sequence reads: CASSLVQQETRYF. The CDR3 nucleotides are TGTGCCAGCAGCTTAGTTCAACAAGAGACCCGGTACTTC.

The chain uses TRBV2 and TRBJ1-5, with 8 bases lining up with TRBD1. This CDR3 has 14 amino acids. J lost 2 bases, V lost 8 bases, and 5 bases had no gene match. The germline gives CDR1 SNHLY, CDR2 FYNNEI. In DNA, the CDR3 is TGTGCCAGCGGAGGACAGGGCCGCAATCAGCCCCAGCATTTT. Amino acid sequence: CASGGQGRNQPQHF.

The chain uses TRBV6-5 and TRBJ2-2; the D call may be TRBD1 or TRBD2 (6 bases each). This CDR3 has 13 amino acids. CDR1 is MNHEY, CDR2 SVGAGI, per germline. The V and J ends lost 8 bases and 4 bases respectively, with 11 bases between them. CDR3 bases: TGTGCCAGCGGGGGGCAGGGCACCGGGGAGCTGTTTTTT. It yields the protein CASGGQGTGELFF.

This rearrangement joins TRBV30 to TRBJ1-1; 10 nucleotides match TRBD1. This CDR3 has 14 amino acids. Germline V lookup: CDR1 GTSNPN, CDR2 SVGIG (reference sequence). V lost 1 base and J lost 4; bases outside the gene matches: 3. The CDR3 sequence is CAWSARQGATEAFF. The CDR3 DNA is TGTGCCTGGAGTGCACGACAGGGGGCCACTGAAGCTTTCTTT. Based on the CDR3 plus reference TRBV30 and TRBJ1-1, the full variable domain is SQTIHQWPATLVQPVGSPLSLECTVEGTSNPNLYWYRQAAGRGLQLLFYSVGIGQISSEVPQNLSASRPQDRQFILSSKKLLLSDSGFYLCAWSARQGATEAFFGQGTRLTVV.

The J gene is TRBJ2-1, the V gene TRBV10-1; 10 bases line up with TRBD1. Germline CDR1 WNHNN, CDR2 SYGVQD (reference sequence). The CDR3 runs to 15 residues. The junction had 6 bases not matched to a gene; V was cut back by 6 bases and J by 4 bases. The chain's CDR3 is CASRHRDRGYNEQFF. For the CDR3, the DNA is TGCGCCAGCAGGCACCGGGACAGGGGTTACAATGAGCAGTTCTTC.

The rearrangement links TRBV14 to TRBJ2-5, with 9 bases lining up with TRBD1. The DNA end is a closer match to TRBJ2-7, so the J assignment may be wrong. Germline CDR1 is SGHDN and CDR2 is FVKESK. The CDR3 covers 16 residues. The CDR3 DNA reads TGTGCCAGCAGCCAAGGCCCCGGGACAGGGCTCAACGAGCAGTACTTC. This encodes CASSQGPGTGLNEQYF.

The chain is built from TRBV21-1 and TRBJ1-1. TRBV21-1 is termed a pseudogene. This CDR3 is 17 amino acids long. DNA of the CDR3: TGTGCCAGCAGCAAAGGAATCGACCCACTCCCAAACACTGAAGCTTTCTTT. Its translation: CASSKGIDPLPNTEAFF.

J is TRBJ2-1 and V is TRBV2; no clear D gene. The V gene's germline CDR1 is SNHLY and CDR2 FYNNEI. The CDR3 sequence is 14 residues long. Trimming left V 5 bases short and J 8 bases short, with 16 bases between. CDR3 amino acids: CASSKPKLGDEQFF. CDR3 sequence (DNA): TGTGCCAGCAGTAAACCAAAGTTGGGTGATGAGCAGTTCTTC.

This clone came up once. The V call is TRBV2, the J call TRBJ2-5; 7 nucleotides match TRBD1. The J call is in doubt because the DNA end fits TRBJ2-7 better. The CDR3 sequence is 15 residues long. Germline V gene lookup returns CDR1 SNHLY and CDR2 FYNNEI. The CDR3 DNA reads as TGTGCCAGCAGTGAGGAACGACAGGGAGTGGACGAGCAGTACTTC. This codes for CASSEERQGVDEQYF.

The chain employs TRBV30 and TRBJ1-1; 9 bases align to TRBD1. The CDR3 runs 15 residues. Germline trimming cut 3 bases from V and 10 bases from J; bases unmatched to any gene: 15. In germline, CDR1 is GTSNPN, CDR2 SVGIG (reference sequence). CDR3 sequence: CAWSSDPGQGRGAFF. The CDR3 region has the DNA TGTGCCTGGAGCTCCGATCCGGGACAGGGTCGAGGAGCTTTCTTT.

This clone showed up just a few times. The gene calls are TRBV2 and TRBJ1-1; 9 nucleotides agree with TRBD1. The germline V gene has CDR1 SNHLY and CDR2 FYNNEI. The CDR3 consists of 14 residues. The ends lost 1 base at V and 9 bases at J; junction bases unmatched: 6. CDR3 bases: TGTGCCAGCAGTGAAGAGGGACAGGGTACCCAAGCTTTCTTT. This sequence encodes CASSEEGQGTQAFF.

This clone was seen more than once but under ten times. The chain joins TRBV6-1 to TRBJ1-1; 8 bases are shared with TRBD1. The J segment lost 3 bases and the V segment lost 4 bases, leaving 7 bases of the junction unmatched. Germline V gene data show CDR1 as MNHNS and CDR2 as SASEGT. The CDR3 contains 15 residues. The CDR3 loop is CASSVGQGPYTEAFF. As DNA, the CDR3 is TGTGCCAGCAGTGTCGGACAGGGCCCATACACTGAAGCTTTCTTT.

This chain joins TRBV7-2 and TRBJ2-1, with 16 bases matching TRBD2. V was pared by 1 base and J by 9 bases, with 6 bases of the junction left unmatched. The CDR3 is made up of 17 amino acids. Germline V lookup: CDR1 SGHTA, CDR2 FQGNSA. CDR3 DNA sequence: TGTGCCAGCAGCTTAGATCCGGGACTAGCGGGAGGGTCTGAGCAGTTCTTC. The encoded protein is CASSLDPGLAGGSEQFF.

V usage is TRBV5-1 and J usage is TRBJ2-7; D gene unclear. This CDR3 contains 13 residues. The V and J ends lost 2 bases and 1 base respectively, with 7 bases between them. Per the germline V gene, CDR1 is SGHRS and CDR2 is YFSETQ. The CDR3: CASSFTESYEQYF. CDR3 DNA sequence: TGCGCCAGCAGCTTCACGGAGTCCTACGAGCAGTACTTC.

This clone was seen a single time. The CDR3 region has the DNA TGTGCCATCAGTGAGTCCACAGGGCATACCTTC. Its translation is CAISESTGHTF. The chain has TRBV10-3 and TRBJ1-2; a weak D match, TRBD1 (6 bases). The V gene lost 0 bases and the J gene lost 14 bases, with 10 bases spanning the gap. This CDR3 comprises 11 residues. In germline, CDR1 is ENHRY, CDR2 SYGVKD.

This clone was observed a handful of times. In nucleotides, the CDR3 is TGTGCCAGCAGTGAAGGGGGAGGGTGGGAGACCCAGTACTTC. Its protein product is CASSEGGGWETQYF. This chain connects TRBV6-1 to TRBJ2-5; 7 nucleotides agree with TRBD2. CDR1 is MNHNS and CDR2 is SASEGT in the germline V gene. V shed 1 base, J shed 5 bases, and the junction held 4 bases outside the gene matches. The CDR3 extends over 14 amino acids.

In DNA, the CDR3 is TGTGCCAGCAGCTTTAAGAGCTCTGGAAACACCATATATTTT. It translates to CASSFKSSGNTIYF. The genes are TRBV5-6 and TRBJ1-3; no definite D call. Germline V gene sequence: CDR1 SGHDT, CDR2 YYEEEE. This CDR3 has 14 residues. Trimming removed 2 bases at V and 0 bases at J, with 6 bases between.

This rearrangement joins TRBV6-5 to TRBJ1-2, with D uncertain. V lost 6 bases to trimming and J lost 1 base, with 9 bases between them. CDR1 MNHEY and CDR2 SVGAGI come from the germline V gene. CDR3 length: 13 residues. This chain's CDR3 is CASSKGINYGYTF. The DNA of the CDR3 is TGTGCCAGCAGCAAAGGGATTAACTATGGCTACACCTTC.